The table lists the clone carrying this TCR beta chain with many counts. As yet, its antigen is unknown. The data belong to a study of T cells after yellow fever vaccination. Overall study results and limits: Clonotypes found in both CD4 and CD8 compartments made up a small share.

The CDR3 sequence is 15 residues long. V trimming: 6 bases; J trimming: 0 bases; junction bases outside the gene matches: 5. In TCRdb, the 5' RACE reads were re-called with MiXCR into one record per CDR3 protein. Of approximately 300,000 distinct CDR3 sequences in the sample, over 10% were seen once. The gene calls are TRBV12-3 or TRBV12-4 and TRBJ1-5; TRBD1 aligns across 7 bases. This sample comprised CD4+ T cells sorted from PBMCs, obtained 45 days after the yellow fever booster vaccination. This clonotype was obtained from a man aged 25 to 40 who received the YFV17D yellow fever vaccine. The DNA for the CDR3 is TGTGCCAGCAGGCTTGAGGGGGCTAGCAATCAGCCCCAGCATTTT. This translates into CASRLEGASNQPQHF.